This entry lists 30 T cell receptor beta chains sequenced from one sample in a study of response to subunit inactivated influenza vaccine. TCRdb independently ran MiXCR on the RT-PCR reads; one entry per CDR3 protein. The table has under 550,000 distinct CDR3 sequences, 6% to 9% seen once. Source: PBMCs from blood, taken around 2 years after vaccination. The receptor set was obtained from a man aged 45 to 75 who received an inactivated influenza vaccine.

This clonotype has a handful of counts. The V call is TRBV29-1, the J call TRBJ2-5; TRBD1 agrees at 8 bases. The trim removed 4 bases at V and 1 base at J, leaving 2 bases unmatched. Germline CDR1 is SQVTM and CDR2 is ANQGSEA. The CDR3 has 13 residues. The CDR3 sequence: CSVAGQGQETQYF. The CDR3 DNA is TGCAGCGTTGCTGGACAGGGCCAAGAGACCCAGTACTTC.

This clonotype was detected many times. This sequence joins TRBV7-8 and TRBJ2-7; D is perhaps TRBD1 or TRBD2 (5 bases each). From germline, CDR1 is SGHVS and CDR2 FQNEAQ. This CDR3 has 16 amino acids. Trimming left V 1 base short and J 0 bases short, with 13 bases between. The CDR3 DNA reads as TGTGCCAGCAGCTTAGTTGCAGGGACCCTCTCCTACGAGCAGTACTTC. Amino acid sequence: CASSLVAGTLSYEQYF.

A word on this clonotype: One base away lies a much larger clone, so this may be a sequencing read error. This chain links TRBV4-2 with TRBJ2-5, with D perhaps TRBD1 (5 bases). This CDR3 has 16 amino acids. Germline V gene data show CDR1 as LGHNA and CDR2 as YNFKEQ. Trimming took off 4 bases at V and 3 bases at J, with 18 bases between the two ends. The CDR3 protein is CASSPSWGMKEETQYF. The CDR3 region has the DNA TGTGCCAGCAGCCCCTCGTGGGGCATGAAAGAAGAGACCCAGTACTTC.

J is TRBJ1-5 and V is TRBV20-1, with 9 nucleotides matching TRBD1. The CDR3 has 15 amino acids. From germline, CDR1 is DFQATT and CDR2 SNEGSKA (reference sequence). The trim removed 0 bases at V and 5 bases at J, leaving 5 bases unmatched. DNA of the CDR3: TGCAGTGCTAGAGATTGGGACAGGGATCATCAGCCCCAGCATTTT. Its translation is CSARDWDRDHQPQHF.

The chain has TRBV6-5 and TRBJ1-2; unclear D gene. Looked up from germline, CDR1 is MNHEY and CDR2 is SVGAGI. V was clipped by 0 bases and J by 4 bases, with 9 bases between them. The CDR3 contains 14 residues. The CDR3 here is CASSYSGEGYGYTF. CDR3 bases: TGTGCCAGCAGTTACTCCGGGGAGGGCTATGGCTACACCTTC.

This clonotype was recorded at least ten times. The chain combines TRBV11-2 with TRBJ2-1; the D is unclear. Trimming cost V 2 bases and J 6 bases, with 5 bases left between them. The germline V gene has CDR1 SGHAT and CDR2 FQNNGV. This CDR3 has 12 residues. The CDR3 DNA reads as TGTGCCAGCAGCTTATATTCCAATGAGCAGTTCTTC. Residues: CASSLYSNEQFF.

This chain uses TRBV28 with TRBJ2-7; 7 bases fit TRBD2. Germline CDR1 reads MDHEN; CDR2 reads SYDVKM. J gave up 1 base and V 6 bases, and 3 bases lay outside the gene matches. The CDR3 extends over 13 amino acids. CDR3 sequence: CASSAGVSYEQYF. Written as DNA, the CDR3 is TGTGCCAGCAGCGCGGGGGTATCCTACGAGCAGTACTTC.

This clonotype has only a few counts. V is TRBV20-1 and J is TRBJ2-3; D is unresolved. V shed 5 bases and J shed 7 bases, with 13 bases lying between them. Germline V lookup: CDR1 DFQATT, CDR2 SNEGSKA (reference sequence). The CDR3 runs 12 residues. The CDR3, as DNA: TGCAGTGCTGGGCCCCCCCCAAATACGCAGTATTTT. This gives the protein CSAGPPPNTQYF.

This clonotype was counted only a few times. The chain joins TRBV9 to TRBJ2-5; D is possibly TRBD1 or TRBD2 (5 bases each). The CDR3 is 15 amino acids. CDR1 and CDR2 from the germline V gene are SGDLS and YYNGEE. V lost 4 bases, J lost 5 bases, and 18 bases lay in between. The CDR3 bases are TGTGCCAGCAGCCCACGCCCTTCTTGGGGGGAGACCCAGTACTTC. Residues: CASSPRPSWGETQYF.

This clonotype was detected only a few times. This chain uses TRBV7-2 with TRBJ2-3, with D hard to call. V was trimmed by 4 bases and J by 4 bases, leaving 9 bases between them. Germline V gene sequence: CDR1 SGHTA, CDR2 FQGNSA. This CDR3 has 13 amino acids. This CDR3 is CASSSPGSDTQYF. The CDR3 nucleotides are TGTGCCAGCAGCTCCCCCGGTTCAGATACGCAGTATTTT.

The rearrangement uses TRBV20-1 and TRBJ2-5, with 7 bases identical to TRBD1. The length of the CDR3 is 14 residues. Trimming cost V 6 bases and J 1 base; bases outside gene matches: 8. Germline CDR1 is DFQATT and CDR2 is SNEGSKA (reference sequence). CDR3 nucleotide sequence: TGCAGTGCAGTAGGGGCAGGGGGCCAAGAGACCCAGTACTTC. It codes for CSAVGAGGQETQYF.

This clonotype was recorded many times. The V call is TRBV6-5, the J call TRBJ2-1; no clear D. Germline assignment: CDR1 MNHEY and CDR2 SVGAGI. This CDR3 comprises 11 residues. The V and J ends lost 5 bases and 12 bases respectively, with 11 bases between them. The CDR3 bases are TGTGCCAGCAGTGCGAACTGGCGGCAGTTCTTC. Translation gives CASSANWRQFF.

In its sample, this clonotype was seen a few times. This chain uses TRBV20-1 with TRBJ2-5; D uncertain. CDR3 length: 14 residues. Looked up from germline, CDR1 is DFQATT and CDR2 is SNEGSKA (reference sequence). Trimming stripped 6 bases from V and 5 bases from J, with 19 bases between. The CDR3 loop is CSAVDQSLWETQYF. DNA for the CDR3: TGCAGTGCCGTGGACCAATCCTTGTGGGAGACCCAGTACTTC.

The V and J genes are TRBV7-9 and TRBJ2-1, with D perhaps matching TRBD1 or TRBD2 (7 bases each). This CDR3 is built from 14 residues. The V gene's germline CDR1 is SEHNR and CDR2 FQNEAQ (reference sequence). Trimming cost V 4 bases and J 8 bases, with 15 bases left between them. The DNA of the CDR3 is TGTGCCAGCAGCTCCCGAGCGGGACAGTATGAGCAGTTCTTC. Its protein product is CASSSRAGQYEQFF.

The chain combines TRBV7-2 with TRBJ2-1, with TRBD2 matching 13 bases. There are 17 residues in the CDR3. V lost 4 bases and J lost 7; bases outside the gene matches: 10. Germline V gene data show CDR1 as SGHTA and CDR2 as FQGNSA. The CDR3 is CASSSPGTSGEGNEQFF. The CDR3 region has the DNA TGTGCCAGCAGCTCACCTGGGACTAGCGGGGAGGGGAATGAGCAGTTCTTC.

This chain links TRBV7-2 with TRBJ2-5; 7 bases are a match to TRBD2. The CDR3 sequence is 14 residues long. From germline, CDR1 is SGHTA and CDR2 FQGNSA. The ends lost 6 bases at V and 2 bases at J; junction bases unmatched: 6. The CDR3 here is CASRSRAGQETQYF. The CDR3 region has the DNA TGTGCCAGCAGATCCAGAGCGGGGCAAGAGACCCAGTACTTC.

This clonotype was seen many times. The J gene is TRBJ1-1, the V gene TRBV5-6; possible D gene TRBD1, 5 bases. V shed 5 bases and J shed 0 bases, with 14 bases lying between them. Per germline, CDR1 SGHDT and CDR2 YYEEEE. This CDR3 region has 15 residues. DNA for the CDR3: TGTGCCAGCAGTGCTAAGGGGTTAATGAACACTGAAGCTTTCTTT. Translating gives CASSAKGLMNTEAFF.

The CDR3 DNA is TGTGCCAGCAGCTTAAAACCAGGGGACTACGAGCAGTACTTC. Its translation is CASSLKPGDYEQYF. J is TRBJ2-7 and V is TRBV7-3; tentatively, D is TRBD1 (6 bases). Trimming removed 1 base from V and 3 bases from J, with 10 bases in between. Per germline, CDR1 SGHTA and CDR2 FQGTGA. This CDR3 spans 14 amino acids. The complete variable domain, with remaining parts taken from reference TRBV7-3 and TRBJ2-7, reads GAGVSQTPSNKVTEKGKYVELRCDPISGHTALYWYRQSLGQGPEFLIYFQGTGAADDSGLPNDRFFAVRPEGSVSTLKIQRTERGDSAVYLCASSLKPGDYEQYFGPGTRLTVT.

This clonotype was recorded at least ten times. DNA for the CDR3: TGTGCCATCAGTGAGGGATCGGAGGGTAACGAGCAGTACTTC. Its translation is CAISEGSEGNEQYF. The J gene is TRBJ2-7, the V gene TRBV10-3; possible D gene TRBD2, 6 bases. The CDR3 loop spans 14 amino acids. Germline CDR1 reads ENHRY; CDR2 reads SYGVKD. Trimming removed 2 bases from V and 5 bases from J, with 13 bases in between.

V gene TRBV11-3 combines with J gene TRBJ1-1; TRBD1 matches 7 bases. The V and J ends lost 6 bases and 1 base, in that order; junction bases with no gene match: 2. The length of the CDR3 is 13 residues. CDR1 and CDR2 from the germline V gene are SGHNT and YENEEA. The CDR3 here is CASSTGANTEAFF. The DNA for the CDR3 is TGTGCCAGCAGTACAGGGGCGAACACTGAAGCTTTCTTT.

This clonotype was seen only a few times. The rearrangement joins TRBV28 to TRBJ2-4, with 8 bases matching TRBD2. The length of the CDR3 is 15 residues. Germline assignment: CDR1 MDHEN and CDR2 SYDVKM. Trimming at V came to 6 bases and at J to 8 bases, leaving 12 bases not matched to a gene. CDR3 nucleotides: TGTGCCAGCAGACCACTTAGGGCGGGGGGTGACATTCAGTACTTC. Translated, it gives CASRPLRAGGDIQYF.

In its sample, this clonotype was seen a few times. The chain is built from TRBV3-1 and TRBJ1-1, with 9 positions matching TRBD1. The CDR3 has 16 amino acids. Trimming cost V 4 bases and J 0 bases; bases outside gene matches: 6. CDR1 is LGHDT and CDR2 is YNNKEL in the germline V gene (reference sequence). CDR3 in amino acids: CASSPGTGSMNTEAFF. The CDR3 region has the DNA TGTGCCAGCAGCCCCGGGACAGGGTCTATGAACACTGAAGCTTTCTTT.

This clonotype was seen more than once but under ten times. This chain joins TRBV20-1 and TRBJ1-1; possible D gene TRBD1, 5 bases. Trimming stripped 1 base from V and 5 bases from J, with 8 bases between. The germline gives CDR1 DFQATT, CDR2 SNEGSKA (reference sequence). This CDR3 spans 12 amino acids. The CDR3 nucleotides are TGCAGTGCTAGAGCACAGGTGACTGAAGCTTTCTTT. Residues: CSARAQVTEAFF.

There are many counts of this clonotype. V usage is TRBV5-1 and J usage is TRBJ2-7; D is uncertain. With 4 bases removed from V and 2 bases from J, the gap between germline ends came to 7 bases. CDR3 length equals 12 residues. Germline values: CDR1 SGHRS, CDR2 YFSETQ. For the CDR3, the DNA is TGCGCCAGCAGCGGTTCGACCTACGAGCAGTACTTC. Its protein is CASSGSTYEQYF.

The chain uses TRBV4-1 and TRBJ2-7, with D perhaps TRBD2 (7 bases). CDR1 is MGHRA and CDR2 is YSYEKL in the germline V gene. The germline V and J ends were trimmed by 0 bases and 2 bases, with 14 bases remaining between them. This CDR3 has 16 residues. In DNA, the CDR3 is TGCGCCAGCAGCCAAGAACGAGGGGGGGCGACCTACGAGCAGTACTTC. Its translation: CASSQERGGATYEQYF.

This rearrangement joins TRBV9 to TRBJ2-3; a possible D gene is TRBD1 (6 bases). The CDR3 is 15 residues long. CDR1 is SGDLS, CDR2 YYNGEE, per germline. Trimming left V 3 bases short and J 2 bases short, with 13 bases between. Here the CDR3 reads CASSGHRDNTDTQYF. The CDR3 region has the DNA TGTGCCAGCAGCGGACACAGGGACAACACAGATACGCAGTATTTT.

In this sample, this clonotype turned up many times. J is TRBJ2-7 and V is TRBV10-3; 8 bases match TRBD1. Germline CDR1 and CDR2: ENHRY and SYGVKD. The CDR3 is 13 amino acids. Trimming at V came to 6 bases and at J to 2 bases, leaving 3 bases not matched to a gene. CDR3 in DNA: TGTGCCATCAGCCAGGACAGGGCCTACGAGCAGTACTTC. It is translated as CAISQDRAYEQYF.

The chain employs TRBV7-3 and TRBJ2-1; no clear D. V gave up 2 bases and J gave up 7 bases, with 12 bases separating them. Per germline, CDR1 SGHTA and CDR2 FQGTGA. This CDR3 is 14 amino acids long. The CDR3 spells CASSLLGPGNEQFF. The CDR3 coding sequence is TGTGCCAGCAGCTTACTCGGGCCAGGTAATGAGCAGTTCTTC.

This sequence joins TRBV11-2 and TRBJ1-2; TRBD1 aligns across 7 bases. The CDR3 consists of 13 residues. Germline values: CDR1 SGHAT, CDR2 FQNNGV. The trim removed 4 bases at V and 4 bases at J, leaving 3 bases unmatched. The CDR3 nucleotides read TGTGCCAGCAGCTCCCCAGGGGGCTATGGCTACACCTTC. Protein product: CASSSPGGYGYTF.

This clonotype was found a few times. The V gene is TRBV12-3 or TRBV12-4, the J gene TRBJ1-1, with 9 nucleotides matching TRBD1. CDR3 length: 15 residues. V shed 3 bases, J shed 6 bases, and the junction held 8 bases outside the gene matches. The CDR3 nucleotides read TGTGCCAGCAGTTTTACAGGGGGCTCGGTTTCTGAAGCTTTCTTT. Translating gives CASSFTGGSVSEAFF.